The rows below give T cell receptor beta chains drawn from one sample of a study of blood T cell repertoires in COVID-19. Sequencing used immunoSEQ multiplex PCR; TCRdb keeps in-frame clones, though not all of them. In the table there are roughly 430,000 clones, around nine tenths of which are singletons. Sequencing was carried out using PBMCs or T cells enriched from blood (not recorded which). These receptors were collected from a woman between 18 and 29 years old who had been exposed to COVID-19. Both conserved end residues are part of each CDR3. The order of the fields is V gene, J gene, D gene, clone size, CDR3 protein, CDR3 DNA. D genes are given only for firm matches. The size of a clone is reported for some rows only, either as once, few or many, or as a class for expanded clones.

v_gene: TRBV4-1; j_gene: TRBJ2-1; d_gene: TRBD2; abundance: NA; CDR3aa: CASSQGLRRLAGDVEQFF; CDR3nt: TGCGCCAGCAGCCAGGGGTTACGGAGGCTAGCGGGAGATGTTGAGCAGTTCTTC
v_gene: TRBV3-1/TRBV3-2; j_gene: TRBJ2-7; d_gene: TRBD2; abundance: NA; CDR3aa: CASSPSGLAGGFYEQYF; CDR3nt: TGTGCCAGCAGCCCGAGTGGGCTAGCGGGGGGATTCTACGAGCAGTACTTC
v_gene: TRBV19; j_gene: TRBJ2-1; d_gene: TRBD2; abundance: NA; CDR3aa: CASSLAGGPAEQFF; CDR3nt: TGTGCCAGTAGTTTAGCGGGAGGGCCAGCGGAGCAGTTCTTC
v_gene: TRBV18; j_gene: TRBJ2-7; d_gene: TRBD1; abundance: NA; CDR3aa: CASSPDRLHEQYF; CDR3nt: TGTGCCAGCTCACCGGACAGGCTCCACGAGCAGTACTTC
v_gene: TRBV27; j_gene: TRBJ1-6; d_gene: NA; abundance: NA; CDR3aa: CASSLFSPRSPLHF; CDR3nt: TGTGCCAGCAGTTTATTCAGTCCTAGGTCACCCCTCCACTTT
v_gene: TRBV7-9; j_gene: TRBJ2-5; d_gene: TRBD1; abundance: once; CDR3aa: CASSRGQGGAETQYF; CDR3nt: TGTGCCAGCAGCCGAGGACAGGGAGGCGCAGAGACCCAGTACTTC
v_gene: TRBV7-2; j_gene: TRBJ2-1; d_gene: TRBD1; abundance: NA; CDR3aa: CASSVGGQGGNNEQFF; CDR3nt: TGTGCCAGCAGCGTAGGGGGACAGGGGGGCAACAATGAGCAGTTCTTC
v_gene: TRBV2; j_gene: TRBJ2-7; d_gene: TRBD1; abundance: NA; CDR3aa: CASRPRTGLYEQYF; CDR3nt: TGTGCCAGCCGCCCCCGGACAGGGCTCTACGAGCAGTACTTC
v_gene: TRBV11-3; j_gene: TRBJ1-1; d_gene: NA; abundance: NA; CDR3aa: CASSLQGNTEAFF; CDR3nt: TGTGCCAGCAGCTTACAGGGGAACACTGAAGCTTTCTTT
v_gene: TRBV12-2; j_gene: TRBJ1-2; d_gene: NA; abundance: few; CDR3aa: CASRLEDRGNYGYTF; CDR3nt: TGTGCAAGTCGCTTAGAGGACAGGGGTAACTATGGCTACACCTTC
v_gene: TRBV18; j_gene: TRBJ2-7; d_gene: TRBD1; abundance: once; CDR3aa: CASSPLGTESREQYF; CDR3nt: TGTGCCAGCTCACCACTGGGGACAGAAAGCAGGGAGCAGTACTTC
v_gene: TRBV27; j_gene: TRBJ2-3; d_gene: TRBD2; abundance: once; CDR3aa: CASSSLAGLADTQYF; CDR3nt: TGTGCCAGCAGTTCGTTAGCGGGACTGGCAGATACGCAGTATTTT
v_gene: TRBV12-1; j_gene: TRBJ2-7; d_gene: NA; abundance: once; CDR3aa: CASSQKPGTGTASGTYEQYF; CDR3nt: TGTGCCAGCAGCCAAAAACCGGGGACAGGGACTGCTAGCGGCACCTACGAGCAGTACTTC
v_gene: TRBV2; j_gene: TRBJ2-7; d_gene: TRBD1; abundance: NA; CDR3aa: CASRAGTGFYEQYF; CDR3nt: TGTGCCAGCAGGGCCGGGACAGGGTTTTACGAGCAGTACTTC
v_gene: TRBV20-1; j_gene: TRBJ2-7; d_gene: NA; abundance: NA; CDR3aa: CSAGEVGEQYF; CDR3nt: TGCAGTGCTGGAGAGGTCGGGGAGCAGTACTTC
v_gene: TRBV7-9; j_gene: TRBJ2-2; d_gene: NA; abundance: NA; CDR3aa: CASSPPLGQGKMFF; CDR3nt: TGTGCCAGCAGCCCCCCCCTGGGGCAGGGGAAGATGTTTTTT
v_gene: TRBV10-3; j_gene: TRBJ1-1; d_gene: NA; abundance: once; CDR3aa: CAISESRGSNTEAFF; CDR3nt: TGTGCCATCAGTGAGTCCAGGGGAAGTAACACTGAAGCTTTCTTT
v_gene: TRBV28; j_gene: TRBJ1-2; d_gene: NA; abundance: NA; CDR3aa: CASSSRERSYGYTF; CDR3nt: TGTGCCAGCAGTTCAAGGGAGCGAAGCTATGGCTACACCTTC
v_gene: TRBV6-4; j_gene: TRBJ1-2; d_gene: NA; abundance: NA; CDR3aa: CASSETGTYSPYGYTF; CDR3nt: TGTGCCAGCAGTGAAACAGGGACATATAGTCCTTATGGCTACACCTTC
v_gene: TRBV30; j_gene: TRBJ1-5; d_gene: NA; abundance: NA; CDR3aa: CAWSVGGNQPQHF; CDR3nt: TGTGCCTGGAGTGTTGGAGGCAATCAGCCCCAGCATTTT
v_gene: TRBV11-2; j_gene: TRBJ2-5; d_gene: TRBD2; abundance: NA; CDR3aa: CASKPLAGGWEETQYF; CDR3nt: TGTGCCAGCAAGCCTCTAGCGGGAGGCTGGGAAGAGACCCAGTACTTC
v_gene: TRBV5-1; j_gene: TRBJ2-7; d_gene: TRBD2; abundance: NA; CDR3aa: CASVRRERGSYEQYF; CDR3nt: TGCGCCAGCGTCCGTCGGGAGCGGGGGAGCTACGAGCAGTACTTC
v_gene: TRBV6-1; j_gene: TRBJ2-2; d_gene: TRBD2; abundance: NA; CDR3aa: CASRETSVYNTGELFF; CDR3nt: TGTGCCAGCAGAGAAACTAGCGTCTATAACACCGGGGAGCTGTTTTTT